This entry concerns a single T cell receptor (beta chain). The data stem from a study of blood T cell repertoires in COVID-19. For the study at large: The study drew acute and convalescent COVID-19 samples from the United States, Italy and Spain. Sources were T cells, B-cell-depleted T cells, or PBMCs; the material itself was cDNA or gDNA.

Germline assignment: CDR1 ENHRY and CDR2 SYGVKD. The CDR3 consists of 13 residues. Trimming shortened V by 5 bases and J by 4 bases, and 11 bases separated the two germline ends. Measured with immunoSEQ multiplex PCR; TCRdb has only the in-frame clones, and not every one. The table has tens of thousands of clones, over 80% seen once. The gene calls are TRBV10-3 and TRBJ2-5; a possible D gene is TRBD2 (6 bases). The TCR originated in a woman aged 45-59 years in a cohort sampled during active COVID-19. Sequencing was done on a sample of peripheral blood. In nucleotides, the CDR3 is TGTGCCATCAGTCTGACTAGAGGAGAGACCCAGTACTTC. This translates into CAISLTRGETQYF.